Below, 5 T cell receptor beta chains from the same sample are listed, as sequenced in a study of OX40 agonist ivuxolimab in advanced cancers. Only in-frame clones appear in the TCRdb table, and some are missing; sequencing was by immunoSEQ multiplex PCR. The sample holds approximately 74,000 clones, 85% to 95% seen once. The material was CD4+ or CD8+ T cells sorted from blood, obtained in a trial of the OX40 agonist ivuxolimab. The receptors derive from an adult with an advanced solid tumor such as melanoma, head and neck, liver or kidney cancer.

This chain connects TRBV5-6 to TRBJ1-1; D possibly corresponds to TRBD1 (6 bases). This CDR3 has 15 amino acids. The ends were cut back, 4 bases at V and 5 bases at J, with 18 bases in the middle. Germline CDR1 reads SGHDT; CDR2 reads YYEEEE. The CDR3 protein is CASSPPGQGWTEAFF. DNA for the CDR3: TGTGCCAGCAGCCCCCCGGGGCAGGGGTGGACTGAAGCTTTCTTT.

V and J are TRBV28 and TRBJ2-6, with D perhaps matching TRBD1 or TRBD2 (5 bases each). Per germline, CDR1 MDHEN and CDR2 SYDVKM. CDR3 length equals 15 residues. Trimming removed 6 bases at V and 3 bases at J, with 12 bases between. The CDR3 reads CASSPPGGGANVLTF. For the CDR3, the DNA is TGTGCCAGCAGCCCCCCTGGGGGTGGGGCCAACGTCCTGACTTTC.

This sequence joins TRBV7-9 and TRBJ1-2; no definite D call. CDR1 is SEHNR and CDR2 is FQNEAQ in the germline V gene (reference sequence). CDR3 length: 11 amino acids. Trimming left V 5 bases short and J 7 bases short, with 8 bases between. The CDR3 bases are TGTGCCAGCAGCCTTGAGGGTGGCTACACCTTC. Translating it yields CASSLEGGYTF. Using reference TRBV7-9 and TRBJ1-2 for the parts outside the CDR3, the full variable domain is DTGVSQNPRHKITKRGQNVTFRCDPISEHNRLYWYRQTLGQGPEFLTYFQNEAQLEKSRLLSDRFSAERPKGSFSTLEIQRTEQGDSAMYLCASSLEGGYTFGSGTRLTVV.

The gene calls are TRBV27 and TRBJ2-3; no clear D. Germline CDR1 reads MNHEY; CDR2 reads SMNVEV (reference sequence). The V end lost 0 bases, the J end lost 0 bases, and 13 bases lay between the germline ends. The CDR3 consists of 17 residues. The CDR3 DNA sequence: TGTGCCAGCAGTTTATCGGTCCACGGGTATAGCACAGATACGCAGTATTTT. The encoded protein is CASSLSVHGYSTDTQYF.

The chain recombines TRBV29-1 with TRBJ1-1; a weak D match, TRBD1 (5 bases). The CDR3 runs 14 residues. V gave up 4 bases and J gave up 4 bases, with 16 bases separating them. Germline loops: CDR1 SQVTM, CDR2 ANQGSEA. Written as DNA, the CDR3 is TGCAGCGTTGCGGGGGGTCAGGTAGCCACTGAAGCTTTCTTT. It yields the protein CSVAGGQVATEAFF.